These T cell receptor beta chains were read from a single sample in a study of blood T cell repertoires in COVID-19. The assay was immunoSEQ multiplex PCR, and TCRdb's table has in-frame clones only and misses some. The sample holds about 220,000 clones, roughly 84% seen once. The specimen sequenced was peripheral blood. These receptors all stem from a woman at least 80 years old with acute or convalescent COVID-19. Each CDR3 is given with its conserved first and last residue. D genes are given only for firm matches. Rows give clone size only sometimes, using once, few, many, or a class for an expanded clone.

clone size: .
V gene: TRBV7-2
D gene: .
J gene: TRBJ2-5
CDR3 protein: CASSRDKAQETQYF
CDR3 DNA: TGTGCCAGCAGCCGTGACAAAGCACAAGAGACCCAGTACTTC

clone size: .
V gene: TRBV28
D gene: TRBD2
J gene: TRBJ2-1
CDR3 protein: CASSSQRGGAAEQFF
CDR3 DNA: TGTGCCAGCAGCTCCCAGCGGGGGGGAGCCGCTGAGCAGTTCTTC

clone size: .
V gene: TRBV6-5
D gene: TRBD1
J gene: TRBJ1-1
CDR3 protein: CASSIGRGTEAFF
CDR3 DNA: TGTGCCAGCAGTATCGGCAGGGGGACTGAAGCTTTCTTT

clone size: .
V gene: TRBV27
D gene: TRBD1
J gene: TRBJ2-1
CDR3 protein: CASSRGQGQSSYNEQFF
CDR3 DNA: TGTGCCAGCAGTCGGGGACAGGGACAAAGCTCCTACAATGAGCAGTTCTTC

clone size: .
V gene: TRBV3-1/TRBV3-2
D gene: .
J gene: TRBJ1-5
CDR3 protein: CASSPTGSGNQPQHF
CDR3 DNA: TGTGCCAGCAGCCCAACAGGTTCGGGCAATCAGCCCCAGCATTTT

clone size: .
V gene: TRBV27
D gene: TRBD1
J gene: TRBJ1-2
CDR3 protein: CASRDSYGYTF
CDR3 DNA: TGTGCCAGCCGGGACAGCTATGGCTACACCTTC

clone size: .
V gene: TRBV11-2
D gene: .
J gene: TRBJ2-2
CDR3 protein: CASSPLGAGGELFF
CDR3 DNA: TGTGCCAGCAGCCCCTTGGGGGCGGGCGGGGAGCTGTTTTTT

clone size: few
V gene: TRBV5-1
D gene: TRBD1
J gene: TRBJ2-2
CDR3 protein: CASSIRDSNTGELFF
CDR3 DNA: TGCGCCAGCAGCATCCGGGACAGTAACACCGGGGAGCTGTTTTTT

clone size: .
V gene: TRBV7-6
D gene: TRBD2
J gene: TRBJ2-2
CDR3 protein: CASSLASSGVTGELFF
CDR3 DNA: TGTGCCAGCAGCTTAGCGTCTAGCGGGGTCACCGGGGAGCTGTTTTTT

clone size: .
V gene: TRBV30
D gene: .
J gene: TRBJ2-7
CDR3 protein: CAWVFEDTTVEQYF
CDR3 DNA: TGTGCCTGGGTCTTCGAGGACACGACCGTCGAGCAGTACTTC

clone size: .
V gene: TRBV19
D gene: TRBD2
J gene: TRBJ2-5
CDR3 protein: CASSSTSGGVETQYF
CDR3 DNA: TGTGCCAGTAGTTCGACTAGCGGGGGGGTGGAGACCCAGTACTTC

clone size: .
V gene: TRBV20-1
D gene: .
J gene: TRBJ2-7
CDR3 protein: CSASGGLTYEQYF
CDR3 DNA: TGCAGTGCTAGTGGCGGGCTTACCTACGAGCAGTACTTC

clone size: .
V gene: TRBV27
D gene: TRBD1
J gene: TRBJ2-7
CDR3 protein: CASRPQGAPRYEQYF
CDR3 DNA: TGTGCCAGCAGACCACAGGGGGCCCCCCGCTACGAGCAGTACTTC